This T cell receptor beta chain is drawn from a study of OX40 agonist ivuxolimab in advanced cancers. Study results and caveats: The mean number of expanded clones was higher in CD8+ T cells than in CD4+.

The V gene's germline CDR1 is SQVTM and CDR2 ANQGSEA. This CDR3 is 14 amino acids long. The V end was cut by 2 bases, the J end by 5 bases, with 15 bases between. Data came from immunoSEQ multiplex PCR; TCRdb stores just in-frame clones and leaves some out. The sample carries tens of thousands of clones, roughly 80% recorded once. Notes on this clone: Its antigen is still unknown.

The genes are TRBV29-1 and TRBJ1-2; possibly TRBD1 for D (5 bases). The clonotype was recovered from an adult with an advanced solid tumor such as melanoma, head and neck, liver or kidney cancer. The sample consisted of CD4+ or CD8+ T cells sorted from blood, taken in a trial of the OX40 agonist ivuxolimab. CDR3 residues: CSVERWGDAYGYTF. As DNA, the CDR3 is TGCAGCGTTGAACGGTGGGGGGATGCTTATGGCTACACCTTC.